Shown below are 6 T cell receptor beta chains from a single sample sequenced in a study of Graves' ophthalmopathy and Graves' hyperthyroidism. For repertoire sequencing, the TCR beta CDR3 regions were amplified from RNA transcripts. First-round RT-PCR relied on HTBI primers, and a second-round multiplex PCR came next. TCRdb independently ran MiXCR on the multiplex PCR reads; one entry per CDR3 protein. The sample contains 580,000 or so distinct CDR3 sequences, about two fifths of which appear only once. Sequenced material: peripheral blood or thyroid tissue (not recorded which). These receptors originate from an adult man with Graves' hyperthyroidism.

This rearrangement joins TRBV2 to TRBJ1-5; 10 bases map to TRBD1. This CDR3 has 16 amino acids. The germline gives CDR1 SNHLY, CDR2 FYNNEI. Germline trimming cut 7 bases from V and 14 bases from J; bases unmatched to any gene: 20. The CDR3: CASMGQGTSGGAYEHF. CDR3 DNA: TGTGCCAGCATGGGACAGGGGACTAGCGGGGGGGCCTACGAGCATTTT.

Only a few counts were recorded for this clonotype. A read error may explain this, as a much larger clone is one base away. The V call is TRBV14, the J call TRBJ1-1; no clear D gene. V was cut by 1 base and J by 4 bases, with 13 bases left in between. CDR3 size: 15 residues. The germline V gene encodes CDR1 SGHDN and CDR2 FVKESK. The chain's CDR3 is CASSQALEELTEAFF. In DNA form, the CDR3 reads TGTGCCAGCAGCCAAGCCTTAGAGGAGCTCACTGAAGCTTTCTTT.

This clonotype was recorded at least ten times. V gene TRBV19 combines with J gene TRBJ1-5; D is unresolved. The CDR3 sequence is 14 residues long. Germline V gene lookup returns CDR1 LNHDA and CDR2 SQIVND (reference sequence). The germline V and J ends were trimmed by 3 bases and 3 bases, with 9 bases remaining between them. In DNA, the CDR3 is TGTGCCAGTAGTATCGAAGGGTACAATCAGCCCCAGCATTTT. Translated, it gives CASSIEGYNQPQHF.

The genes are TRBV24-1 and TRBJ2-5; 10 bases are a match to TRBD1. V lost 6 bases to trimming and J lost 3 bases; unmatched junction nucleotides: 3. This CDR3 has 14 residues. Germline assignment: CDR1 KGHDR and CDR2 SFDVKD. The CDR3 nucleotides are TGTGCCACCAGTTTGGGACAGGGGAAAGAGACCCAGTACTTC. Translated, it gives CATSLGQGKETQYF.

This clonotype has a handful of counts. The chain is built from TRBV6-1 and TRBJ2-5; TRBD2 might be the D (5 bases). V dropped 5 bases and J dropped 3 bases, with 16 bases sitting between them. CDR3 length equals 15 residues. The germline gives CDR1 MNHNS, CDR2 SASEGT. For the CDR3, the DNA is TGTGCCAGCAGTTACTACGGGATTTCGAAAGAGACCCAGTACTTC. This encodes CASSYYGISKETQYF.

In its sample, this clonotype was seen many times. The chain links TRBV29-1 to TRBJ1-1; D is unclear. In germline, CDR1 is SQVTM, CDR2 ANQGSEA. V lost 2 bases and J 1 base, leaving 8 bases between the germline ends. The CDR3 is 13 residues long. CDR3 DNA: TGCAGCGTTGAACATAAATCGAACACTGAAGCTTTCTTT. This sequence encodes CSVEHKSNTEAFF.